This TCR beta chain stems from a study of control samples from healthy donors and cancer patients. This CDR3 has 15 residues. Looked up from germline, CDR1 is SGHNT and CDR2 is YYREEE (reference sequence). The junction had 4 bases not matched to a gene; V was cut back by 4 bases and J by 2 bases. Sequencing was performed with immunoSEQ multiplex PCR; in TCRdb, only in-frame clones are kept and a portion is missing. The sample yields around 94,000 clones, roughly nine tenths seen once. The TCR sequence derives from a woman younger than 30 in good health. The sequencing input was blood. This chain links TRBV5-4 with TRBJ2-5; 11 bases match TRBD2. CDR3 sequence (DNA): TGTGCCAGCAGCCCAATAGCGGGAGGGCAAGAGACCCAGTACTTC. Translated, it gives CASSPIAGGQETQYF.